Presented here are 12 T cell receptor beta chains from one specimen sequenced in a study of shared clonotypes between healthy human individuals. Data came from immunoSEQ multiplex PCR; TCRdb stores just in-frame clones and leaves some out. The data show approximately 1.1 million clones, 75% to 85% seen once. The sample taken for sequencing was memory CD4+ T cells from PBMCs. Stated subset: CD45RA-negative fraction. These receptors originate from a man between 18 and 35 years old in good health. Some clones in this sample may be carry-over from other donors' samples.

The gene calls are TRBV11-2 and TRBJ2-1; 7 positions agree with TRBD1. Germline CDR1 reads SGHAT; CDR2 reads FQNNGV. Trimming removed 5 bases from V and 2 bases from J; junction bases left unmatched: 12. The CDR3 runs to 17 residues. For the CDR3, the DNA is TGTGCCAGCAGCCCAATTCAAAACAGGGGTACCTACAATGAGCAGTTCTTC. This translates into CASSPIQNRGTYNEQFF.

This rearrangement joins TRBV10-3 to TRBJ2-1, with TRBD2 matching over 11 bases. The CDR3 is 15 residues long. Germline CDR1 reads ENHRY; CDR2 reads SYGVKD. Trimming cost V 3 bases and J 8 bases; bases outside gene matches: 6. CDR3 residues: CAISDLAGGRYEQFF. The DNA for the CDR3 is TGTGCCATCAGTGATCTAGCGGGAGGCCGGTATGAGCAGTTCTTC.

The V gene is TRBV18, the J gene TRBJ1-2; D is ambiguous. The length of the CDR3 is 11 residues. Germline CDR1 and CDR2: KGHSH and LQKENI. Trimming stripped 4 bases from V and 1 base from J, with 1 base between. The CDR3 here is CASSLNYGYTF. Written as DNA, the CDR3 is TGTGCCAGCTCACTTAACTATGGCTACACCTTC.

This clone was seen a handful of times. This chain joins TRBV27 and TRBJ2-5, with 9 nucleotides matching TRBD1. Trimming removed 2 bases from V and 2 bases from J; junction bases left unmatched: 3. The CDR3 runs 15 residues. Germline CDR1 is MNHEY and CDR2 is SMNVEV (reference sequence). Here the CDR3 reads CASSLRDRGQETQYF. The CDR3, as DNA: TGTGCCAGCAGTTTAAGAGACAGGGGGCAAGAGACCCAGTACTTC.

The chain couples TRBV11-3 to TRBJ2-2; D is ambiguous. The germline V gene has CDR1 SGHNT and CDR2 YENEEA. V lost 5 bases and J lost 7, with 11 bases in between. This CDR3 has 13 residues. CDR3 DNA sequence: TGTGCCAGCAGCCCAGCCACCGTCGGGGAGCTGTTTTTT. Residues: CASSPATVGELFF.

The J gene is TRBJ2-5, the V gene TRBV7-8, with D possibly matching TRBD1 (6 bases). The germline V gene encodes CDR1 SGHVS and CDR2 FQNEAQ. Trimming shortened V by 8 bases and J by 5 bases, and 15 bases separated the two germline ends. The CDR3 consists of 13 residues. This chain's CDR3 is CASQIGGGETQYF. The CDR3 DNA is TGTGCCAGCCAGATAGGGGGTGGGGAGACCCAGTACTTC.

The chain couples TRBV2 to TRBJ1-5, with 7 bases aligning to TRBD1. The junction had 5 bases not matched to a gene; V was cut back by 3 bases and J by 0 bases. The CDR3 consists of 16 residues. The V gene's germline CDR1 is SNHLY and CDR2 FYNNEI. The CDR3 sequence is CASSEGQQYSNQPQHF. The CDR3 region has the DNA TGTGCCAGCAGTGAGGGACAGCAGTATAGCAATCAGCCCCAGCATTTT.

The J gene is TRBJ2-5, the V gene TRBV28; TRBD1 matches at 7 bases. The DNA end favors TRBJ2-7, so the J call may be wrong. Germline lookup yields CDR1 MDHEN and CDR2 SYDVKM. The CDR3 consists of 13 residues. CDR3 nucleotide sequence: TGTGCCATCCGACCGGGACAGTTCTACGAGCAGTACTTC. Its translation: CAIRPGQFYEQYF.

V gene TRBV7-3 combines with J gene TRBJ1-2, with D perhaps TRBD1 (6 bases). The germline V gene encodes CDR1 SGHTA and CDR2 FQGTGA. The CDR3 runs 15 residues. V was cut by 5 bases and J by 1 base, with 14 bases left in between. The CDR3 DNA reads TGTGCCAGCAGCCGTACCCAGGGGAGTAACTATGGCTACACCTTC. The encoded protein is CASSRTQGSNYGYTF.

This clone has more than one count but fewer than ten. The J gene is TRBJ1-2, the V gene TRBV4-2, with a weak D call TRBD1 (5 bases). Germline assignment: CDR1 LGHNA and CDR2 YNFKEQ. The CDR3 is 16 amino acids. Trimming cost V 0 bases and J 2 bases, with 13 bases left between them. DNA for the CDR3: TGTGCCAGCAGCCAAGAGGGCCGACAGACAAACTATGGCTACACCTTC. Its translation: CASSQEGRQTNYGYTF.

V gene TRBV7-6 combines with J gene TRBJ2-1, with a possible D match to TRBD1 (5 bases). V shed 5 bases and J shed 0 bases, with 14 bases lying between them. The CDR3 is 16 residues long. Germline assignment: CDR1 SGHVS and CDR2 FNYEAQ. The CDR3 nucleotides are TGTGCCAGCAGCCACATGGGGCGGAGCTCCTACAATGAGCAGTTCTTC. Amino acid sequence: CASSHMGRSSYNEQFF.

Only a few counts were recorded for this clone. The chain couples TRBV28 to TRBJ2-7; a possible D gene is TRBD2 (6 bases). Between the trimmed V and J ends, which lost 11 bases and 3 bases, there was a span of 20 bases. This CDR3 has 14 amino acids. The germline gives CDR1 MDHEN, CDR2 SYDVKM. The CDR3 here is CAASVGGPGYEQYF. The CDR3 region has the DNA TGTGCCGCCTCTGTCGGAGGGCCTGGCTACGAGCAGTACTTC. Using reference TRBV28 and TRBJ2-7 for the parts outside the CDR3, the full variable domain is DVKVTQSSRYLVKRTGEKVFLECVQDMDHENMFWYRQDPGLGLRLIYFSYDVKMKEKGDIPEGYSVSREKKERFSLILESASTNQTSMYLCAASVGGPGYEQYFGPGTRLTVT.